This T cell receptor (beta chain) was profiled in a study of shared clonotypes between healthy human individuals. On the study more broadly: The cohort had a couple of women and a few men, ages 18 to 49.

Points on this clone: Its target is not known.

Data came from immunoSEQ multiplex PCR; TCRdb stores just in-frame clones and leaves some out. The sample has millions of clones, about 95% seen once. Germline V CDR1 and CDR2: MGHDK, SYGVNS. The V and J ends lost 2 bases and 4 bases respectively, with 16 bases between them. The CDR3 spans 16 residues. Study findings and constraints: Rarefaction gave evidence that sorted-subset sequencing remained incomplete despite large depth.

CD8 cells regarded as naive lacked CD45RO, were positively chosen for CCR7, and omitted terminally differentiated effector memory CD45RA+ cells. This clonotype originated in a man aged 18 to 35 in good health. V gene TRBV25-1 combines with J gene TRBJ2-3; a possible D gene is TRBD1 (5 bases). The material sequenced was naive CD8+ T cells sorted from blood. The CDR3 loop reads CASSEPQGPEADTQYF. The CDR3 DNA reads TGTGCCAGCAGTGAACCCCAGGGCCCCGAAGCAGATACGCAGTATTTT.